The entry that follows covers one TCR beta chain sequence. Its cognate antigen is unknown. Here immunoSEQ multiplex PCR was the method, and the copy in TCRdb shows in-frame clones only, minus some. The top ten clones hold about a sixth of a sample with roughly 100,000 clones, about four fifths of them seen once. These data originate in a study of T cell responses to AZD1222 COVID-19 vaccine. The study, taken as a whole, reports: Scientists sampled the repertoires only once the peak T cell response had passed.

Germline assignment: CDR1 MNHEY and CDR2 SVGAGI. There are 14 residues in the CDR3. The J segment lost 5 bases and the V segment lost 7 bases, leaving 5 bases of the junction unmatched. The receptor's source is an adult in good health. Sequenced material: peripheral blood, taken on day 0 of AZD1222 vaccination. V is TRBV6-5 and J is TRBJ1-5; 10 bases agree with TRBD1. CDR3 sequence reads: CASKPGQGYQPQHF. For the CDR3, the DNA is TGTGCCAGCAAACCGGGACAGGGGTATCAGCCCCAGCATTTT.